Sequencing of this T cell receptor beta chain was carried out in a study of blood T cell repertoires in COVID-19. Study information: PBMCs, B-cell-depleted T cells, or T cells provided the cDNA or gDNA that made up the material.

Authors' analysis steps: Estimated nucleated cell counts came from reference gene primer amplification. Sequenced by immunoSEQ multiplex PCR; TCRdb stores in-frame clones only, minus some. V, J and clone size derive from that table, while D and trimming were established from the DNA sequence. The sample lists about 190,000 clones, over 75% occurring once. The clonotype originates from an elderly woman with active or convalescent COVID-19. Sequencing was carried out using peripheral blood.

The CDR3 DNA reads as TGCGCCAGCAGCCCGGGGGGCTCAACCTACGAGCAGTACTTC. It encodes CASSPGGSTYEQYF. V usage is TRBV5-1 and J usage is TRBJ2-7, with a tentative D call TRBD2 (7 bases). V lost 4 bases, J lost 2 bases, and 13 bases lay in between. CDR1 and CDR2 from the germline V gene are SGHRS and YFSETQ. This CDR3 has 14 residues.